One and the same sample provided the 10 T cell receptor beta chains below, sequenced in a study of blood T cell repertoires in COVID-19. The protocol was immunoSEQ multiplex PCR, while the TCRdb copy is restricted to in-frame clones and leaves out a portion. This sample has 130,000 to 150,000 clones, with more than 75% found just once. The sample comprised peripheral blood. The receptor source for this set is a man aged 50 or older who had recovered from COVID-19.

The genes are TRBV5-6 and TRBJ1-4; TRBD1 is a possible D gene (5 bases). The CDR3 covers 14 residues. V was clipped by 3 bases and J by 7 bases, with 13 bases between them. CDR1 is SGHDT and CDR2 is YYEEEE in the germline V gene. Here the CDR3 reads CASSSGKLGEKLFF. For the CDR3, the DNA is TGTGCCAGCAGCTCAGGGAAGCTAGGTGAAAAACTGTTTTTT.

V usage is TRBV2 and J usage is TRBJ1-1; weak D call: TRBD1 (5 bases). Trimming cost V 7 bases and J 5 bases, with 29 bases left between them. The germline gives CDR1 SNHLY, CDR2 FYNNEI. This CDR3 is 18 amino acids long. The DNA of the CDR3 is TGTGCCAGCAAGGAAAGGGGTGTCGTCGGCTCTCGAGAGACTGAAGCTTTCTTT. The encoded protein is CASKERGVVGSRETEAFF.

The DNA for the CDR3 is TGTGCCAGCTCGTCGGGGGAAAGGGTTTATGAGCAGTTCTTC. Protein: CASSSGERVYEQFF. The gene calls are TRBV6-5 and TRBJ2-1; perhaps TRBD2 as D (6 bases). CDR1 is MNHEY, CDR2 SVGAGI, per germline. This CDR3 comprises 14 residues. The V and J ends lost 8 bases and 8 bases respectively, with 19 bases between them.

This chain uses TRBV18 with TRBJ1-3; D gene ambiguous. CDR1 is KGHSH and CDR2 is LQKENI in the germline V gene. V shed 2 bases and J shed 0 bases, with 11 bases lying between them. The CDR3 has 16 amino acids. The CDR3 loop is CASSPWAVGSGNTIYF. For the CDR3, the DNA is TGTGCCAGCTCACCATGGGCTGTTGGCTCTGGAAACACCATATATTTT.

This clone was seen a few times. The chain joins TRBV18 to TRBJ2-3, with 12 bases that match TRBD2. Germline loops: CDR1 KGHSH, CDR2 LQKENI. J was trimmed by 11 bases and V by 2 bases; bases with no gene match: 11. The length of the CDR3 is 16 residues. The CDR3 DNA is TGTGCCAGCTCACCAACCCCCCGACTAGCGGGGGATGAGCAGTATTTT. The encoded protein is CASSPTPRLAGDEQYF.

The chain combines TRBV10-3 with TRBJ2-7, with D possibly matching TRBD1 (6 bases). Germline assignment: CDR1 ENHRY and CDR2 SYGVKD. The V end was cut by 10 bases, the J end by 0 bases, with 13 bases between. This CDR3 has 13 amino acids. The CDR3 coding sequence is TGTGCCACCGGGACAAGAAGCTCCTACGAGCAGTACTTC. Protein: CATGTRSSYEQYF.

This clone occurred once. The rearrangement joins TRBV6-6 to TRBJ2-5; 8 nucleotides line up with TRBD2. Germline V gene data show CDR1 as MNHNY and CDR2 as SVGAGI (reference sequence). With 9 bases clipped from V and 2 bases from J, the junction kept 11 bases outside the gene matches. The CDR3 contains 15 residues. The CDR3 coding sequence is TGTGCCAGTACCGCCCTCGGCGGGGGGCAAGAGACCCAGTACTTC. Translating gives CASTALGGGQETQYF.

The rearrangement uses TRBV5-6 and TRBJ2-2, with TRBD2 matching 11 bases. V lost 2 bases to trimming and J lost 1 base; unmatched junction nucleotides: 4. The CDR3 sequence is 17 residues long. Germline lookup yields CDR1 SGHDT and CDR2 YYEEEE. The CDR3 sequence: CASSLLTSGVNTGELFF. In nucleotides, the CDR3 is TGTGCCAGCAGCTTATTGACTAGCGGGGTGAACACCGGGGAGCTGTTTTTT.

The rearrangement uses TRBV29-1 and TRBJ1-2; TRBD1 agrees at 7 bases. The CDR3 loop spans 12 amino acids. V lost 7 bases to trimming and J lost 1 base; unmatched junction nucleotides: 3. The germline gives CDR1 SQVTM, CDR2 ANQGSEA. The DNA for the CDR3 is TGCAGCGGTCGGGACAGTAACTATGGCTACACCTTC. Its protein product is CSGRDSNYGYTF.

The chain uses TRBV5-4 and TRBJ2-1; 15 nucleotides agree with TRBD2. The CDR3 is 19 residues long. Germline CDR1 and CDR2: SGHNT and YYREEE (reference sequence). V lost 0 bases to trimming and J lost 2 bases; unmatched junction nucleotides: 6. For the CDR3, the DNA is TGTGCCAGCAGCTTGGGGACTAGCGGGGGGGCCGGAACCTACAATGAGCAGTTCTTC. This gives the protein CASSLGTSGGAGTYNEQFF.